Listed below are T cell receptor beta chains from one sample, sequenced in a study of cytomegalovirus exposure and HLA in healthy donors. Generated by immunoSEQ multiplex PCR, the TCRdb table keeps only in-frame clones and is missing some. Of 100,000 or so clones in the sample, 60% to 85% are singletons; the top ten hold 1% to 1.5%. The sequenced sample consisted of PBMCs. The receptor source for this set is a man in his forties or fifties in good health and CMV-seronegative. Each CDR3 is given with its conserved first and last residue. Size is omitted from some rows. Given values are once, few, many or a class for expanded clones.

CASSSGTGLEQFF - TRBV7-3
CASSGTSGSLGVETQYF - TRBV27
CASRGLDSNYGYTF - TRBV6-5
CASSLSGGTGGSYEQYF - TRBV4-1
CAWSAHRSGRYEQYF few TRBV30
CASSSYRGRTEAFF few TRBV4-2
CASSQVAPNEKLFF - TRBV4-1
CASSLASGGSYEQYF - TRBV5-1
CASSLSQGAGEQFF - TRBV11-3
CASSVGAPSYNEQFF - TRBV9
CASSWTSGGFSYNEQFF - TRBV7-8
CASSITDRVFEKLFF - TRBV19
CASSPSGSTDTQYF - TRBV6-5
CASSLGDTSYEQYF - TRBV5-4
CASSGTHQGTEAFF - TRBV6-5
CASSSGQGETQYF - TRBV7-3
CASRLGGEKLFF - TRBV6-1
CASSQTAHNQPQHF once TRBV30
CASSSSDYGYTF - TRBV27
CSAKDRGIVKNIQYF - TRBV29-1
CASSIIPTDTQYF - TRBV7-3
CASSLTLIELAGGSSYEQYF - TRBV7-8
CSVPDNEQFF - TRBV29-1
CASSVEARANEQFF - TRBV9
CATKGNSGRAYEQYF - TRBV7-9
CATSPRLGGYTF few TRBV15
CASRKRGEPYEQYF - TRBV6-1
CASSQEWRTDEKLFF - TRBV4-1
CASSYTGGYQPQHF - TRBV6-5
CASSLALAGENNEQFF few TRBV5-1
CASSHRWAETQYF few TRBV11-3
CASRRIPAGPPYEQYF - TRBV4-1